This passage covers 15 T cell receptor beta chains from one sample sequenced in a study of CD8+CD57+ T cells in acquired aplastic anemia. Profiling of TCR beta VDJ combinations and CDR3 sequences used genomic DNA as template. TCRdb recomputed calls from the reads with MiXCR, one row per CDR3 protein. The repertoire consists of 150,000 to 200,000 distinct CDR3 sequences, with under 70% occurring once and the leading ten covering just over 45%. The sample was sorted CD4+, CD8+, or CD8+CD57+ T cells (not recorded which) from PBMCs. The receptors were sampled from a human donor with severe aplastic anemia or a healthy control (not recorded which).

The CDR3 region is CASSKLDEQYF. In nucleotides, the CDR3 is TGTGCCAGTAGCAAACTAGACGAGCAGTACTTC. The rearrangement uses TRBV19 and TRBJ2-7; maybe TRBD2 (5 bases). The germline CDR1 and CDR2 sequences are LNHDA and SQIVND (reference sequence). The CDR3 runs 11 residues. The germline V and J ends were trimmed by 6 bases and 5 bases, with 8 bases remaining between them.

This rearrangement joins TRBV7-6 to TRBJ2-5, with 14 bases matching TRBD2. Trimming took 4 bases from V and 5 from J; bases not matched to a gene: 6. Germline CDR1 and CDR2: SGHVS and FNYEAQ. The CDR3 totals 16 residues. This chain's CDR3 is CASSSPTSGGAETQYF. The CDR3 DNA sequence: TGTGCCAGCAGCTCCCCGACTAGCGGGGGGGCGGAGACCCAGTACTTC.

The V gene is TRBV14, the J gene TRBJ2-7, with D perhaps TRBD2 (5 bases). Germline V gene sequence: CDR1 SGHDN, CDR2 FVKESK. The CDR3 has 12 amino acids. V lost 2 bases, J lost 7 bases, and 9 bases lay in between. The CDR3 is CASSQLKREQYF. CDR3 sequence (DNA): TGTGCCAGCAGCCAATTGAAGCGGGAGCAGTACTTC. Full variable domain (remainder filled in from reference TRBV14 and TRBJ2-7): EAGVTQFPSHSVIEKGQTVTLRCDPISGHDNLYWYRRVMGKEIKFLLHFVKESKQDESGMPNNRFLAERTGGTYSTLKVQPAELEDSGVYFCASSQLKREQYFGPGTRLTVT.

The chain combines TRBV12-3 or TRBV12-4 with TRBJ1-6; D gene unclear. CDR3 length equals 11 residues. With 6 bases removed from V and 15 bases from J, the gap between germline ends came to 12 bases. The DNA for the CDR3 is TGTGCCAGCAGCAATATGCTCATCCTCCACTTT. The encoded protein is CASSNMLILHF.

This sequence joins TRBV27 and TRBJ1-5; weak D call: TRBD1 (6 bases). In germline, CDR1 is MNHEY, CDR2 SMNVEV (reference sequence). This CDR3 region has 16 residues. V was shortened by 5 bases and J by 0 bases, with 14 bases between the two germline ends. The CDR3 bases are TGTGCCAGCAGTCACTTAACAGGGAATAGCAATCAGCCCCAGCATTTT. Translated, it gives CASSHLTGNSNQPQHF.

The rearrangement uses TRBV7-9 and TRBJ1-2; D gene ambiguous. The CDR3 consists of 9 residues. Germline CDR1 is SEHNR and CDR2 is FQNEAQ (reference sequence). V was cut by 3 bases and J by 13 bases, with 6 bases left in between. CDR3 sequence reads: CASSFPPTF. CDR3 coding DNA: TGTGCCAGCAGCTTCCCACCCACCTTC.

The chain is built from TRBV14 and TRBJ2-7; TRBD2 aligns across 9 bases. Looked up from germline, CDR1 is SGHDN and CDR2 is FVKESK. CDR3 size: 17 residues. Trimming at V came to 0 bases and at J to 5 bases, leaving 11 bases not matched to a gene. CDR3 DNA sequence: TGTGCCAGCAGCCAAGAGACTCGGCTAGCGGGAATCCACGAGCAGTACTTC. It codes for CASSQETRLAGIHEQYF.

The chain combines TRBV10-2 with TRBJ1-5; the D gene is possibly TRBD1 (6 bases). V was cut by 3 bases and J by 4 bases, with 7 bases left in between. The CDR3 extends over 13 amino acids. From germline, CDR1 is WSHSY and CDR2 SAAADI. CDR3 sequence: CASSERGNQPQHF. The CDR3 DNA reads as TGCGCCAGCAGTGAAAGGGGGAATCAGCCCCAGCATTTT.

The CDR3 reads CASSEVGAVNSPLHF. DNA of the CDR3: TGTGCCAGCAGTGAGGTTGGGGCTGTGAATTCACCCCTCCACTTT. V is TRBV25-1 and J is TRBJ1-6; tentative D call: TRBD1 (5 bases). Germline V lookup: CDR1 MGHDK, CDR2 SYGVNS. V was pared by 3 bases and J by 7 bases, with 13 bases between. The CDR3 has 15 residues.

The V gene is TRBV7-2, the J gene TRBJ2-3; possible D gene TRBD2, 5 bases. Germline V CDR1 and CDR2: SGHTA, FQGNSA. This CDR3 has 16 residues. Trimming took 2 bases from V and 9 from J, leaving 21 bases between them. Here the CDR3 DNA reads TGTGCCAGCAGCTTATTTGGTGGGAGAGAACGTGGGACGCAGTATTTT. It is translated as CASSLFGGRERGTQYF.

This clonotype was seen many times. The CDR3 is CASRGGDTQYF. In nucleotides, the CDR3 is TGTGCCAGCAGGGGTGGGGATACGCAGTATTTT. The V call is TRBV12-3 or TRBV12-4, the J call TRBJ2-3, with unresolved D. The V gene lost 6 bases and the J gene lost 6 bases, with 7 bases spanning the gap. The CDR3 spans 11 residues.

The chain links TRBV7-2 to TRBJ1-2; a weak D match, TRBD1 (6 bases). Trimming stripped 1 base from V and 6 bases from J, with 9 bases between. The germline CDR1 and CDR2 sequences are SGHTA and FQGNSA. This CDR3 is built from 13 residues. DNA for the CDR3: TGTGCCAGCAGCTTAGGCAGGGGCGATGGCTACACCTTC. This encodes CASSLGRGDGYTF. The variable domain in full, with the rest retrieved from reference TRBV7-2 and TRBJ1-2, is GAGVSQSPSNKVTEKGKDVELRCDPISGHTALYWYRQSLGQGLEFLIYFQGNSAPDKSGLPSDRFSAERTGGSVSTLTIQRTQQEDSAVYLCASSLGRGDGYTFGSGTRLTVV.

This clonotype was found once. The J gene is TRBJ2-5, the V gene TRBV19; D possibly corresponds to TRBD1 (6 bases). The germline gives CDR1 LNHDA, CDR2 SQIVND (reference sequence). Deletions cut 10 bases from V and 9 bases from J, with 30 bases between. The CDR3 covers 16 residues. For the CDR3, the DNA is TGTGCCACCAGTATAGATGGGGGATCAGGGGCCGTGGCCCAGTACTTC. Its protein is CATSIDGGSGAVAQYF.

In regard to this clonotype: The junction differs from germline at one of its ends, possibly a read error. This chain uses TRBV15 with TRBJ2-7; 8 positions agree with TRBD1. CDR1 is LNHNV, CDR2 YYDKDF, per germline (reference sequence). This CDR3 spans 17 amino acids. CDR3 DNA: TGTGCCAGCAGCTCACCCAGGGACAGGTCCTTCTCCTACGAGCAGTACTTC. This codes for CASSSPRDRSFSYEQYF.

The rearrangement uses TRBV25-1 and TRBJ2-1, with D unresolved. Germline assignment: CDR1 MGHDK and CDR2 SYGVNS. The CDR3 spans 12 residues. V lost 3 bases to trimming and J lost 10 bases, with 10 bases between them. CDR3 bases: TGTGCCAGCAGTGATTCGCGGCGAGAGCAGTTCTTC. Amino acids: CASSDSRREQFF. The full variable domain, in which reference TRBV25-1 and TRBJ2-1 provide the parts outside the CDR3, is EADIYQTPRYLVIGTGKKITLECSQTMGHDKMYWYQQDPGMELHLIHYSYGVNSTEKGDLSSESTVSRIRTEHFPLTLESARPSHTSQYLCASSDSRREQFFGPGTRLTVL.